This record covers a single T cell receptor beta chain. This entry belongs to a study of blood T cell repertoires in COVID-19. Produced via immunoSEQ multiplex PCR; TCRdb's table is partial and in-frame only. Among a few hundred thousand clones, approximately 90% were seen once, and the ten largest hold 0.65% to 1%. Seattle patients were enrolled during active infection and followed longitudinally. Germline loops: CDR1 SGDLS, CDR2 YYNGEE. CDR3 length: 18 residues. Trimming cost V 0 bases and J 1 base; bases outside gene matches: 4. Sequencing was carried out using peripheral blood. The rearrangement uses TRBV9 and TRBJ2-6; 10 nucleotides align to TRBD1. This sequence was found in a man between 18 and 29 years old with COVID-19, enrolled during active disease. The CDR3 loop is CASSVATGGSSGANVLTF. For the CDR3, the DNA is TGTGCCAGCAGCGTAGCGACAGGGGGCTCGTCTGGGGCCAACGTCCTGACTTTC.